These 25 T cell receptor beta chains were sequenced from one sample in a study of blood T cell repertoires in COVID-19. TCRdb keeps only in-frame clones here, not all; method: immunoSEQ multiplex PCR. The table shows under 300,000 clones, with around 90% occurring only once. The sequenced sample consisted of PBMCs or T cells enriched from blood (not recorded which). Receptors originate from a woman in her 30s who had recovered from COVID-19.

The J gene is TRBJ1-1, the V gene TRBV5-1; TRBD1 matches at 8 bases. J lost 4 bases, V lost 3 bases, and 2 bases had no gene match. The CDR3 totals 13 residues. Germline V CDR1 and CDR2: SGHRS, YFSETQ. The CDR3 DNA reads TGCGCCAGCAGCTCGGACAGGGCCACTGAAGCTTTCTTT. The encoded protein is CASSSDRATEAFF.

This clone has just a few counts. This rearrangement joins TRBV5-5 to TRBJ1-2; TRBD1 is a possible D gene (6 bases). The germline V gene has CDR1 SGHKS and CDR2 YYEKEE (reference sequence). The CDR3 sequence is 12 residues long. Trimming left V 4 bases short and J 7 bases short, with 11 bases between. CDR3 in amino acids: CASSPRGGGYTF. The CDR3 DNA reads as TGTGCCAGCAGCCCGAGGGGGGGTGGCTACACCTTC.

The genes are TRBV19 and TRBJ1-2, with D possibly TRBD1 on 6 matching bases. The CDR3 covers 16 residues. CDR1 is LNHDA, CDR2 SQIVND, per germline (reference sequence). V was shortened by 5 bases and J by 3 bases, with 19 bases between the two germline ends. CDR3 sequence (DNA): TGTGCCAGTAGTGAACGTTACAGGGACCCCTACTATGGCTACACCTTC. This sequence encodes CASSERYRDPYYGYTF.

This chain uses TRBV9 with TRBJ2-1, with D perhaps TRBD2 (5 bases). CDR3 length: 15 amino acids. The germline V gene encodes CDR1 SGDLS and CDR2 YYNGEE. V lost 2 bases, J lost 7 bases, and 16 bases lay in between. DNA for the CDR3: TGTGCCAGCAGCGTTCGGGGTGTCCCTAATAATGAGCAGTTCTTC. Translated, it gives CASSVRGVPNNEQFF.

The chain is built from TRBV11-2 and TRBJ1-1, with D maybe TRBD1 (5 bases). This CDR3 is built from 13 residues. Looked up from germline, CDR1 is SGHAT and CDR2 is FQNNGV. V shed 2 bases and J shed 4 bases, with 8 bases lying between them. The CDR3 sequence: CASSLQGGTEAFF. The CDR3 DNA is TGTGCCAGCAGCTTACAGGGAGGCACTGAAGCTTTCTTT.

This clone was seen just once. This chain links TRBV19 with TRBJ1-1; D unresolved. Germline-derived CDR1 and CDR2 are LNHDA and SQIVND (reference sequence). With 8 bases removed from V and 7 bases from J, the gap between germline ends came to 20 bases. This CDR3 region has 14 residues. Here the CDR3 reads CASAIRGKRVEAFF. As DNA, the CDR3 is TGTGCCAGTGCAATCAGAGGGAAAAGGGTTGAAGCTTTCTTT.

This rearrangement joins TRBV12-5 to TRBJ1-6, with D possibly matching TRBD1 (5 bases). Per the germline V gene, CDR1 is LGHNT and CDR2 is FRNRAP. The CDR3 covers 12 residues. Between the trimmed V and J ends, which lost 7 bases and 9 bases, there was a span of 10 bases. The CDR3 here is CASETGGSPLHF. The CDR3 DNA follows: TGTGCTAGTGAAACCGGGGGTTCACCCCTCCACTTT.

V gene TRBV10-3 combines with J gene TRBJ1-1, with unresolved D. This CDR3 contains 12 residues. V was shortened by 3 bases and J by 4 bases, with 6 bases between the two germline ends. CDR1 ENHRY and CDR2 SYGVKD come from the germline V gene. For the CDR3, the DNA is TGTGCCATCAGTGAACTAACCACTGAAGCTTTCTTT. Its protein product is CAISELTTEAFF.

This chain uses TRBV11-3 with TRBJ2-3, with 9 bases that match TRBD1. The J segment lost 5 bases and the V segment lost 4 bases, leaving 4 bases of the junction unmatched. This CDR3 is 14 amino acids long. Germline-derived CDR1 and CDR2 are SGHNT and YENEEA. CDR3 region: CASSSQGAGDTQYF. CDR3 DNA sequence: TGTGCCAGCAGCTCACAGGGGGCGGGAGATACGCAGTATTTT.

The V and J genes are TRBV9 and TRBJ2-5; 11 bases fit TRBD2. Germline CDR1 SGDLS, CDR2 YYNGEE. After removal of 1 base from V and 4 bases from J, the junction contained 6 bases not matched to a gene. This CDR3 has 16 residues. The CDR3 DNA follows: TGTGCCAGCAGCGTAATAGCGGGAGGGCCCCCAGAGACCCAGTACTTC. Its translation is CASSVIAGGPPETQYF.

The chain joins TRBV7-9 to TRBJ2-1; D is unclear. Germline assignment: CDR1 SEHNR and CDR2 FQNEAQ (reference sequence). Trimming stripped 1 base from V and 4 bases from J, with 5 bases between. CDR3 length equals 13 residues. In DNA form, the CDR3 reads TGTGCCAGCAGCTTAGAGGAGTACAATGAGCAGTTCTTC. Its protein is CASSLEEYNEQFF.

V usage is TRBV10-3 and J usage is TRBJ1-5; possible D gene TRBD1, 5 bases. V was pared by 2 bases and J by 0 bases, with 8 bases between. Germline V gene data show CDR1 as ENHRY and CDR2 as SYGVKD. This CDR3 has 15 residues. The CDR3 coding sequence is TGTGCCATCAGTGAGGACAGTAATAGCAATCAGCCCCAGCATTTT. It specifies CAISEDSNSNQPQHF.

As DNA, the CDR3 is TGTGCCAGCAGTGGAGACAGGGGTCCTGGCTACACCTTC. Translating gives CASSGDRGPGYTF. The V call is TRBV3-1 (or the pseudogene TRBV3-2), the J call TRBJ1-2; 8 bases fit TRBD1. This CDR3 region has 13 residues. Germline V lookup: CDR1 LGHDT, CDR2 YNNKEL (reference sequence). The trim removed 6 bases at V and 7 bases at J, leaving 7 bases unmatched.

This clone was recorded once. The rearrangement uses TRBV28 and TRBJ1-6; D call uncertain. From germline, CDR1 is MDHEN and CDR2 SYDVKM. The CDR3 covers 12 residues. Trimming removed 6 bases at V and 15 bases at J, with 15 bases between. CDR3 in DNA: TGTGCCAGCAGCTTTCTTGACTTGGACCTCCACTTT. Amino acids: CASSFLDLDLHF. The variable domain in full, completed from reference TRBV28 and TRBJ1-6, reads DVKVTQSSRYLVKRTGEKVFLECVQDMDHENMFWYRQDPGLGLRLIYFSYDVKMKEKGDIPEGYSVSREKKERFSLILESASTNQTSMYLCASSFLDLDLHFGNGTRLTVT.

J is TRBJ2-1 and V is TRBV27; 10 nucleotides match TRBD2. The CDR3 sequence is 14 residues long. Trimming cost V 7 bases and J 2 bases; bases outside gene matches: 2. Germline values: CDR1 MNHEY, CDR2 SMNVEV (reference sequence). The CDR3 nucleotides are TGTGCCAGCAACCTAGCGGGGGCCTACAATGAGCAGTTCTTC. Protein product: CASNLAGAYNEQFF.

The chain couples TRBV6-5 to TRBJ2-7; 7 bases agree with TRBD1. The CDR3 is 14 residues long. J lost 5 bases, V lost 7 bases, and 11 bases had no gene match. Germline V CDR1 and CDR2: MNHEY, SVGAGI. CDR3 DNA sequence: TGTGCCAGCACCAAGGGGGCCCTCCAGGACGAGCAGTACTTC. Translation gives CASTKGALQDEQYF.

The chain uses TRBV5-6 and TRBJ1-5; D uncertain. Trimming removed 0 bases at V and 0 bases at J, with 7 bases between. From germline, CDR1 is SGHDT and CDR2 YYEEEE. This CDR3 comprises 15 residues. This chain's CDR3 is CASSLGRGSNQPQHF. The CDR3 DNA reads TGTGCCAGCAGCTTGGGGCGGGGTAGCAATCAGCCCCAGCATTTT.

The sample holds one count of this clone. The chain uses TRBV10-3 and TRBJ1-1; TRBD1 is a possible D gene (6 bases). The germline V gene encodes CDR1 ENHRY and CDR2 SYGVKD. V was trimmed by 4 bases and J by 0 bases, leaving 15 bases between them. CDR3 length equals 16 residues. The CDR3 region has the DNA TGTGCCATCAGTGGAGAGGGGGGGGCCCTGAACACTGAAGCTTTCTTT. Translation: CAISGEGGALNTEAFF.

This sequence joins TRBV13 and TRBJ2-5; possible D gene TRBD2, 6 bases. The germline V gene has CDR1 PRHDT and CDR2 FYEKMQ (reference sequence). The CDR3 sequence is 15 residues long. Trimming left V 0 bases short and J 1 base short, with 9 bases between. In DNA form, the CDR3 reads TGTGCCAGCAGCTTAGGAGGGACTTCCCAAGAGACCCAGTACTTC. This sequence encodes CASSLGGTSQETQYF.

The V call is TRBV5-5, the J call TRBJ1-5, with 9 bases fitting TRBD1. V lost 4 bases to trimming and J lost 0 bases; unmatched junction nucleotides: 8. From germline, CDR1 is SGHKS and CDR2 YYEKEE (reference sequence). The CDR3 spans 17 residues. CDR3 coding DNA: TGTGCCAGCAGCATAGGACAGGGGTGGTCTAGCAATCAGCCCCAGCATTTT. Protein sequence: CASSIGQGWSSNQPQHF.

This chain connects TRBV11-1 to TRBJ2-2; 9 nucleotides match TRBD1. There are 16 residues in the CDR3. From germline, CDR1 is SGHAT and CDR2 FQDESV (reference sequence). V was pared by 2 bases and J by 6 bases, with 7 bases of the junction left unmatched. The CDR3 is CASSLSGDRVPGELFF. CDR3 DNA: TGTGCCAGCAGCTTAAGTGGGGACAGGGTTCCCGGGGAGCTGTTTTTT.

This chain joins TRBV28 and TRBJ1-1; a weak D match, TRBD1 (5 bases). With 5 bases removed from V and 7 bases from J, the gap between germline ends came to 17 bases. The CDR3 extends over 14 amino acids. Per germline, CDR1 MDHEN and CDR2 SYDVKM. CDR3 residues: CASSNRRRSIEAFF. DNA for the CDR3: TGTGCCAGCAGTAACAGGAGACGGTCCATTGAAGCTTTCTTT.

The CDR3 is CASSLPEQYF. The DNA of the CDR3 is TGTGCCAGCAGTCTTCCCGAGCAGTACTTC. The V gene is TRBV27, the J gene TRBJ2-7; D not certain. In germline, CDR1 is MNHEY, CDR2 SMNVEV (reference sequence). This CDR3 is built from 10 residues. Trimming stripped 5 bases from V and 6 bases from J, with 5 bases between.

V is TRBV28 and J is TRBJ1-2; D is perhaps TRBD1 (6 bases). This CDR3 comprises 14 residues. Deletions cut 5 bases from V and 4 bases from J, with 14 bases between. CDR1 MDHEN and CDR2 SYDVKM come from the germline V gene. CDR3 loop: CASSEVTGLYGYTF. Here the CDR3 DNA reads TGTGCCAGCAGTGAGGTGACAGGACTCTATGGCTACACCTTC.

On this clone: The same CDR3 can be traced to other DNA sequences in this sample. The chain carries TRBV27 and TRBJ1-1, with a possible D match to TRBD1 (5 bases). Trimming removed 0 bases at V and 3 bases at J, with 11 bases between. Germline CDR1 and CDR2: MNHEY and SMNVEV (reference sequence). The CDR3 totals 15 residues. The CDR3 DNA sequence: TGTGCCAGCAGTTTATCCCCAAGGGGATACACTGAAGCTTTCTTT. Translation gives CASSLSPRGYTEAFF.